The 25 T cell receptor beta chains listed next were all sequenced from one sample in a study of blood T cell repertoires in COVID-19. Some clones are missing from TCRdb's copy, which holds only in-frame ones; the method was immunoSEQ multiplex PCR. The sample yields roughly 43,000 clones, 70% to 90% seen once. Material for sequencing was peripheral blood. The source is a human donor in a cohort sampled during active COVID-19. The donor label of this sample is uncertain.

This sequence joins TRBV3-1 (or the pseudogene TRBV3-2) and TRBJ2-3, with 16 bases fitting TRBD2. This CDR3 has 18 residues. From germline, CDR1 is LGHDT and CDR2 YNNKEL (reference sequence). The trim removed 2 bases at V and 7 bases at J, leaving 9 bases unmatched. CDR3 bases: TGTGCCAGCAGCCAAACGGGACTAGCGGGGGGGCCTCGCCATACGCAGTATTTT. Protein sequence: CASSQTGLAGGPRHTQYF.

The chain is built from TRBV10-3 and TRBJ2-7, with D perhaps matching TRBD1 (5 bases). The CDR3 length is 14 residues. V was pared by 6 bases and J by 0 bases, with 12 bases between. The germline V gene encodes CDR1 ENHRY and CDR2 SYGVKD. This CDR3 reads CAIRGNRSSYEQYF. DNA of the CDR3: TGTGCCATCAGGGGGAACAGGAGCTCCTACGAGCAGTACTTC.

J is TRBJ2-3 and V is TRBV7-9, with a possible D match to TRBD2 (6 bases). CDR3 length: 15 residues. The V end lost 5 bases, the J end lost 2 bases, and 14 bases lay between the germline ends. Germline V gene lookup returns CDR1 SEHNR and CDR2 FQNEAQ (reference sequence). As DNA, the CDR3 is TGTGCCAGCAGCGTCTCTAGCGCCCACACAGATACGCAGTATTTT. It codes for CASSVSSAHTDTQYF.

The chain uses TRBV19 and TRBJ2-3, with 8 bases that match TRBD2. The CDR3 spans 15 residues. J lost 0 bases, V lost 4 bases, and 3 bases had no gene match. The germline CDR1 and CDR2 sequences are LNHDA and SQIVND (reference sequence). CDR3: CASSKWTSSTDTQYF. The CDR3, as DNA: TGTGCCAGTAGTAAATGGACTAGCAGCACAGATACGCAGTATTTT.

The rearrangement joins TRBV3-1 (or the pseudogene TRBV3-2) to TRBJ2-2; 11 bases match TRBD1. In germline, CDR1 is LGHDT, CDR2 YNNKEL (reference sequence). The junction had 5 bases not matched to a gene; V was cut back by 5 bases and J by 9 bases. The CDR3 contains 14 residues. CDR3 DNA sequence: TGTGCCAGCAGCGCTCGGACAGGGGGCCGGGAGCTGTTTTTT. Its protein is CASSARTGGRELFF.

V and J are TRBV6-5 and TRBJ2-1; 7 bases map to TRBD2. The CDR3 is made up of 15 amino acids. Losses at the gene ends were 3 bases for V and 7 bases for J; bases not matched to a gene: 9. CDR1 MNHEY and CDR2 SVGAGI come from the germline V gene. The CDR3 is CASSYFQAGKNEQFF. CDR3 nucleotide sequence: TGTGCCAGCAGTTATTTTCAAGCGGGGAAAAATGAGCAGTTCTTC.

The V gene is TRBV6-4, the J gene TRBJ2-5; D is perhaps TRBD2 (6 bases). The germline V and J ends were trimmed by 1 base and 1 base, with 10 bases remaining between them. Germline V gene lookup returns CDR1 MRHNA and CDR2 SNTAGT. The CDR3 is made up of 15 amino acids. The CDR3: CASSDWAGSQETQYF. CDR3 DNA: TGTGCCAGCAGTGACTGGGCGGGAAGCCAAGAGACCCAGTACTTC.

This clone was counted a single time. CDR3 in amino acids: CASSLRPGDNYGYTF. CDR3 bases: TGTGCCAGCAGCTTAAGGCCAGGGGACAACTATGGCTACACCTTC. This chain links TRBV7-3 with TRBJ1-2; TRBD1 might be the D (6 bases). Trimming pared 1 base from V and 2 bases from J, leaving 11 bases between. The CDR3 consists of 15 residues. Per the germline V gene, CDR1 is SGHTA and CDR2 is FQGTGA.

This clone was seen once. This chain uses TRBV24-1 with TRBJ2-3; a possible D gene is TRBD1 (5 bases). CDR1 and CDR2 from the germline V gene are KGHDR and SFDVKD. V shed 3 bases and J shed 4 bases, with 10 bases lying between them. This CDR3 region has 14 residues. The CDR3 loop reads CATSDTKTADTQYF. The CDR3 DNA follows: TGTGCCACCAGTGATACCAAGACAGCAGATACGCAGTATTTT.

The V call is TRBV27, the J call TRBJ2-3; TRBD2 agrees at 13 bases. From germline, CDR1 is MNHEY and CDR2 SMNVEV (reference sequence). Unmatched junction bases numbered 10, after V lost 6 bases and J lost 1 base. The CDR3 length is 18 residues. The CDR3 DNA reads TGTGCCAGCAGACCAGAAGGGACTAGCGGGGTCCGCACAGATACGCAGTATTTT. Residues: CASRPEGTSGVRTDTQYF.

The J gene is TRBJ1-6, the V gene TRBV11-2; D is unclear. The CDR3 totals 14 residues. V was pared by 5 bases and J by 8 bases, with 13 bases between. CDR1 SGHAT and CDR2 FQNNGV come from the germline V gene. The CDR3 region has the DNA TGTGCCAGCAGCCCCGGACGGGGTGATTCACCCCTCCACTTT. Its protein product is CASSPGRGDSPLHF.

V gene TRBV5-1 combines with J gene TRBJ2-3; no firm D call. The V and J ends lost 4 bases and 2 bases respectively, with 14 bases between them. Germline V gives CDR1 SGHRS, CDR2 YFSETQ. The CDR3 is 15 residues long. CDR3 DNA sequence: TGCGCCAGCAGCCCGAGGCCGCAGCTCACAGATACGCAGTATTTT. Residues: CASSPRPQLTDTQYF.

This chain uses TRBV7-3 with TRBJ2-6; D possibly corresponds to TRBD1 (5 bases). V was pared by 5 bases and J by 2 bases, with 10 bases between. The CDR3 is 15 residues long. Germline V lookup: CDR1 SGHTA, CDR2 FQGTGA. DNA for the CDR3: TGTGCCAGCAGCCATGACAGCCCTGGGGCCAACGTCCTGACTTTC. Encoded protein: CASSHDSPGANVLTF.

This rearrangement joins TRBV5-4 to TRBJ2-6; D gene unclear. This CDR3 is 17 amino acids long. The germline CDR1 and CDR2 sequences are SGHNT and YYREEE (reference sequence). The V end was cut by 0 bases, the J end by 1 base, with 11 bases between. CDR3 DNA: TGTGCCAGCAGCTTGGTTTACTCTGTATCTGGGGCCAACGTCCTGACTTTC. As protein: CASSLVYSVSGANVLTF.

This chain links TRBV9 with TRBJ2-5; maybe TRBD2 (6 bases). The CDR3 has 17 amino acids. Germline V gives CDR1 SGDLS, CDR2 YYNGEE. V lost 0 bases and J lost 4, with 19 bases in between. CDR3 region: CASSVGPGGAGGETQYF. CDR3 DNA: TGTGCCAGCAGCGTAGGTCCTGGCGGGGCTGGGGGAGAGACCCAGTACTTC.

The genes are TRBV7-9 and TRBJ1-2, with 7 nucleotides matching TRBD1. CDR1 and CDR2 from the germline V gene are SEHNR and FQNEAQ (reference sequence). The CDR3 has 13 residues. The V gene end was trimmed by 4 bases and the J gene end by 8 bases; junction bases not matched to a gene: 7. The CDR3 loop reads CASSSTGAQGYTF. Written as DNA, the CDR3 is TGTGCCAGCAGCTCAACAGGGGCTCAGGGCTACACCTTC. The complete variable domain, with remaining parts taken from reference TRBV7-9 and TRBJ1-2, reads DTGVSQNPRHKITKRGQNVTFRCDPISEHNRLYWYRQTLGQGPEFLTYFQNEAQLEKSRLLSDRFSAERPKGSFSTLEIQRTEQGDSAMYLCASSSTGAQGYTFGSGTRLTVV.

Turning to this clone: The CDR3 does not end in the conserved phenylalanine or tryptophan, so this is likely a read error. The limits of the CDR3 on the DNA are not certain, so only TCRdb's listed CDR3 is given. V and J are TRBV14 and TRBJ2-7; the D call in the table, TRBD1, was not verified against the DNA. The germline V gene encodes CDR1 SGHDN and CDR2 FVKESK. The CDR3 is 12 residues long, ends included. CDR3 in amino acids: CASSHSVLDRKG.

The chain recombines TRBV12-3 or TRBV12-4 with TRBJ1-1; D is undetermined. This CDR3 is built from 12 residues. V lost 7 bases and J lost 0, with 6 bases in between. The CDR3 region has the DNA TGTGCCAGCACCAGGATGAACACTGAAGCTTTCTTT. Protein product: CASTRMNTEAFF.

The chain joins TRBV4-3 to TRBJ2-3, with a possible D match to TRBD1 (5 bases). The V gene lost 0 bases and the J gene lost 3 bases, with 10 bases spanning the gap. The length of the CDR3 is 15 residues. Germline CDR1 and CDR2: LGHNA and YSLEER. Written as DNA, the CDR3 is TGCGCCAGCAGCCAAGACAGGGTGACGACAGATACGCAGTATTTT. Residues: CASSQDRVTTDTQYF.

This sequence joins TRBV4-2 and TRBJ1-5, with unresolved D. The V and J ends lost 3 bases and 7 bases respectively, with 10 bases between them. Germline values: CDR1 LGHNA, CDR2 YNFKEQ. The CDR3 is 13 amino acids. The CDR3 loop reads CASSQSLGQPQHF. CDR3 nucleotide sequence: TGTGCCAGCAGCCAGAGCCTCGGGCAGCCCCAGCATTTT.

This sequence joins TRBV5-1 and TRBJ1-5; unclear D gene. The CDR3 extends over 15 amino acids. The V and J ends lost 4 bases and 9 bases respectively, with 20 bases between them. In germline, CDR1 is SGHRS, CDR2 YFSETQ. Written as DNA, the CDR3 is TGCGCCAGCAGCCCGACCCCCCAGCCCGAGGGGCCCCAGCATTTT. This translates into CASSPTPQPEGPQHF.

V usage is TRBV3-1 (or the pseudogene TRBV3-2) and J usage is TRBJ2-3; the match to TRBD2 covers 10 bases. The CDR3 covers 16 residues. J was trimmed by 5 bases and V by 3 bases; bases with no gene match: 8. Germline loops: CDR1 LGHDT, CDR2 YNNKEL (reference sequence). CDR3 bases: TGTGCCAGCAGCCATGGAGCGGGGGGGCTAAGAGATACGCAGTATTTT. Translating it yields CASSHGAGGLRDTQYF.

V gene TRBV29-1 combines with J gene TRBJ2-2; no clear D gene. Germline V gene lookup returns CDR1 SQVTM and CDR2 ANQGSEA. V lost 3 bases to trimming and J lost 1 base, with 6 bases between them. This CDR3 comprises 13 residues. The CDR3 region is CSVDGQNTGELFF. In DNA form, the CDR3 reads TGCAGCGTTGACGGTCAGAACACCGGGGAGCTGTTTTTT.

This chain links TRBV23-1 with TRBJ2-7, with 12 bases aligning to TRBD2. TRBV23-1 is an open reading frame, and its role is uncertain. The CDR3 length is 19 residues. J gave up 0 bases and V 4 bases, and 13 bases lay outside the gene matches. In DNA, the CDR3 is TGCGCCAGCAGTCCAGTTGGTCCTACTAGCGGGGGGCTCTCCTACGAGCAGTACTTC. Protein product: CASSPVGPTSGGLSYEQYF.

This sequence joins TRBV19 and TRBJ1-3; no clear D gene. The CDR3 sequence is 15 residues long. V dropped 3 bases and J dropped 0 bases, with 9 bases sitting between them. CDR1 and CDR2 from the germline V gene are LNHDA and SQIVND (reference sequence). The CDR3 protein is CASSIHSISGNTIYF. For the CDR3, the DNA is TGTGCCAGTAGTATTCACTCCATCTCTGGAAACACCATATATTTT. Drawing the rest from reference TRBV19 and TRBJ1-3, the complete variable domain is DGGITQSPKYLFRKEGQNVTLSCEQNLNHDAMYWYRQDPGQGLRLIYYSQIVNDFQKGDIAEGYSVSREKKESFPLTVTSAQKNPTAFYLCASSIHSISGNTIYFGEGSWLTVV.